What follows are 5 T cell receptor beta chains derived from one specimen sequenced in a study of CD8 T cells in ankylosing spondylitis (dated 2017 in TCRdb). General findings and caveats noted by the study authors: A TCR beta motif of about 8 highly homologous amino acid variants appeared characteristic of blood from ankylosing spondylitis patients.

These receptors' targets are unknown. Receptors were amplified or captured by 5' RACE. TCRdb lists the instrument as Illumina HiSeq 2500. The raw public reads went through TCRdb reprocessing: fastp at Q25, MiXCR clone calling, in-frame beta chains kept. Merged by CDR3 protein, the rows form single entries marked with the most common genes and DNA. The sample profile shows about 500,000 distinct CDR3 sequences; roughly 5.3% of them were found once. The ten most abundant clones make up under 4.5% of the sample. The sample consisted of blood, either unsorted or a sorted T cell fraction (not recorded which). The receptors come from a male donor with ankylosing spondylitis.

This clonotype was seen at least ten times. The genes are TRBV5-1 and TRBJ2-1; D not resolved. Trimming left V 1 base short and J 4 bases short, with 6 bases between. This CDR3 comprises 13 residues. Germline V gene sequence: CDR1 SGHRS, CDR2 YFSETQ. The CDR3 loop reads CASSLSPYNEQFF. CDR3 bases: TGCGCCAGCAGCTTGTCCCCTTACAATGAGCAGTTCTTC. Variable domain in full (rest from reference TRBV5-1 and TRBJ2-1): KAGVTQTPRYLIKTRGQQVTLSCSPISGHRSVSWYQQTPGQGLQFLFEYFSETQRNKGNFPGRFSGRQFSNSRSEMNVSTLELGDSALYLCASSLSPYNEQFFGPGTRLTVL.

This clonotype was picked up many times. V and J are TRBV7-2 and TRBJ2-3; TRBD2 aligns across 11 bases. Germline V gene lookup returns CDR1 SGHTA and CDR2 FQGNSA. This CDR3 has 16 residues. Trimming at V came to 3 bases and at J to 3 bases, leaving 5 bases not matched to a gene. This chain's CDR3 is CASSLPTSGITDTQYF. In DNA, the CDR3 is TGTGCCAGCAGCTTGCCGACTAGCGGGATTACAGATACGCAGTATTTT.

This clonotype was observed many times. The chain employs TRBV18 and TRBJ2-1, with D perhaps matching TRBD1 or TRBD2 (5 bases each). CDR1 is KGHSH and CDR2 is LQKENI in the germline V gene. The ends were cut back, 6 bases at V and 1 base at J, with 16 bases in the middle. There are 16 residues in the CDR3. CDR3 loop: CASSPTGEGSYNEQFF. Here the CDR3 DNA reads TGTGCCAGCTCTCCCACAGGAGAGGGGTCCTACAATGAGCAGTTCTTC.

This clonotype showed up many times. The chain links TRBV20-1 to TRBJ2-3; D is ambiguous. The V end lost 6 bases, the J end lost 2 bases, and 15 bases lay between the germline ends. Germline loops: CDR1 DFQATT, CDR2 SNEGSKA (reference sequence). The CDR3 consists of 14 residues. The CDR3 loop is CSAKRGMATDTQYF. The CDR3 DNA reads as TGCAGTGCCAAGAGAGGAATGGCCACAGATACGCAGTATTTT.

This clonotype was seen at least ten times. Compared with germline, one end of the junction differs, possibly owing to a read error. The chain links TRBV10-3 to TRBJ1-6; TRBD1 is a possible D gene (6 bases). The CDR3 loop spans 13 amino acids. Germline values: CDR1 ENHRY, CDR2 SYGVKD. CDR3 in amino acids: CAISEPQTGILVF. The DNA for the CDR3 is TGTGCCATCAGTGAGCCACAAACAGGGATCCTCGTATTT.